A selection of T cell receptor beta chains follows, all from one sample in a study of siplizumab effects on memory and regulatory T cells. The table came from immunoSEQ multiplex PCR; TCRdb's copy has only in-frame clones and leaves some out. The data show 87,000 or so clones, nearly 95% seen once. Specimen: non-Treg CD4+ T cells sorted from blood. These TCRs come from a human donor in good health. CDR3s include the opening cysteine and the closing phenylalanine or tryptophan. The order of the fields is J gene, V gene, clone size, D gene, CDR3 protein, CDR3 DNA. The D gene is left open where the match is weak. Clone size is shown for a subset of rows, as once, few, many or a class of expanded clone.

J gene: TRBJ2-1
V gene: TRBV27
clone size: .
D gene: TRBD2
CDR3 protein: CASSTQLLAGSYNEQFF
CDR3 DNA: TGTGCCAGCAGTACCCAATTACTAGCGGGGTCCTACAATGAGCAGTTCTTC

J gene: TRBJ2-2
V gene: TRBV5-1
clone size: .
D gene: TRBD1
CDR3 protein: CASSWTGTTGELFF
CDR3 DNA: TGCGCCAGCAGCTGGACAGGGACCACCGGGGAGCTGTTTTTT

J gene: TRBJ1-2
V gene: TRBV18
clone size: .
D gene: TRBD1
CDR3 protein: CASSLARQGDGYTF
CDR3 DNA: TGTGCCAGCTCCCTCGCCCGGCAGGGGGATGGCTACACCTTC

J gene: TRBJ2-3
V gene: TRBV7-8
clone size: .
D gene: TRBD2
CDR3 protein: CASSLETSGRGTDTQYF
CDR3 DNA: TGTGCCAGCAGCTTAGAGACTAGCGGGCGGGGCACAGATACGCAGTATTTT

J gene: TRBJ1-2
V gene: TRBV28
clone size: few
D gene: .
CDR3 protein: CASSQDSSYGYTF
CDR3 DNA: TGTGCCAGCAGTCAAGACAGTTCCTATGGCTACACCTTC

J gene: TRBJ1-2
V gene: TRBV14
clone size: .
D gene: .
CDR3 protein: CASSQIFGVDIKTDYGYTF
CDR3 DNA: TGTGCCAGCAGCCAAATTTTCGGCGTCGATATCAAGACGGATTATGGCTACACCTTC

J gene: TRBJ2-6
V gene: TRBV6-1
clone size: .
D gene: TRBD1
CDR3 protein: CASSEAPTGGSGANVLTF
CDR3 DNA: TGTGCCAGCAGTGAAGCCCCAACAGGGGGCAGTGGGGCCAACGTCCTGACTTTC

J gene: TRBJ1-2
V gene: TRBV10-3
clone size: few
D gene: .
CDR3 protein: CAISGGGNYGYTF
CDR3 DNA: TGTGCCATCAGTGGAGGTGGTAACTATGGCTACACCTTC

J gene: TRBJ2-7
V gene: TRBV5-6
clone size: .
D gene: .
CDR3 protein: CASSSDGGEQYF
CDR3 DNA: TGTGCCAGCAGCTCGGACGGAGGCGAGCAGTACTTC

J gene: TRBJ2-3
V gene: TRBV4-1
clone size: .
D gene: TRBD1
CDR3 protein: CASSQAVGTESNTDTQYF
CDR3 DNA: TGCGCCAGCAGCCAAGCGGTCGGGACAGAATCCAACACAGATACGCAGTATTTT

J gene: TRBJ2-7
V gene: TRBV7-2
clone size: .
D gene: TRBD2
CDR3 protein: CASSLSLAGTSYEQYF
CDR3 DNA: TGTGCCAGCAGCTTAAGTCTAGCGGGAACCTCCTACGAGCAGTACTTC

J gene: TRBJ1-1
V gene: TRBV18
clone size: few
D gene: .
CDR3 protein: CASSPQGLGNTEAFF
CDR3 DNA: TGTGCCAGCTCACCACAGGGGCTAGGAAACACTGAAGCTTTCTTT

J gene: TRBJ2-1
V gene: TRBV5-1
clone size: .
D gene: TRBD2
CDR3 protein: CASSLGGLAYNEQFF
CDR3 DNA: TGCGCCAGCAGCTTGGGTGGACTAGCGTACAATGAGCAGTTCTTC

J gene: TRBJ1-2
V gene: TRBV9
clone size: .
D gene: .
CDR3 protein: CASSPYGGRSGYTF
CDR3 DNA: TGTGCCAGCAGCCCCTACGGGGGAAGGAGTGGCTACACCTTC

J gene: TRBJ1-5
V gene: TRBV5-1
clone size: .
D gene: .
CDR3 protein: CASSPMPSNQPQHF
CDR3 DNA: TGCGCCAGCAGCCCTATGCCTAGCAATCAGCCCCAGCATTTT

J gene: TRBJ1-2
V gene: TRBV6-5
clone size: once
D gene: .
CDR3 protein: CASSYFGTNYGYTF
CDR3 DNA: TGTGCCAGCAGTTACTTCGGGACGAACTATGGCTACACCTTC

J gene: TRBJ1-2
V gene: TRBV30
clone size: .
D gene: .
CDR3 protein: CAWSVYSGGYGYTF
CDR3 DNA: TGTGCCTGGAGTGTATATTCGGGGGGTTATGGCTACACCTTC

J gene: TRBJ1-2
V gene: TRBV7-9
clone size: .
D gene: TRBD1
CDR3 protein: CASSFDRGIIGYTF
CDR3 DNA: TGTGCCAGCAGCTTTGACAGGGGAATAATTGGCTACACCTTC

J gene: TRBJ2-7
V gene: TRBV5-8
clone size: .
D gene: TRBD1
CDR3 protein: CASSSHRTGSYEQYF
CDR3 DNA: TGTGCCAGCAGCTCCCATCGGACAGGGTCCTACGAGCAGTACTTC

J gene: TRBJ1-5
V gene: TRBV6-6
clone size: .
D gene: .
CDR3 protein: CASKERAYSNQPQHF
CDR3 DNA: TGTGCCAGCAAAGAAAGGGCTTATAGCAATCAGCCCCAGCATTTT

J gene: TRBJ2-3
V gene: TRBV28
clone size: .
D gene: TRBD2
CDR3 protein: CASTSGGSADTQYF
CDR3 DNA: TGTGCCAGCACTAGCGGCGGGAGCGCAGATACGCAGTATTTT

J gene: TRBJ1-3
V gene: TRBV7-9
clone size: .
D gene: .
CDR3 protein: CASSLSVSGNTIYF
CDR3 DNA: TGTGCCAGCAGCTTAAGTGTTTCTGGAAACACCATATATTTT